These T cell receptor beta chains were read from a single sample in a study of regulatory T cells in long-lasting Graves disease. Each CDR3 protein is one row after TCRdb ran MiXCR on the multiplex PCR reads. The sample yields 400,000 to 450,000 distinct CDR3 sequences, around 17% seen once. These records were also assigned to another study, of T cells in Graves' hyperthyroidism and ophthalmopathy.

Sequencing used peripheral blood mononuclear cells (PBMCs), obtained at new diagnosis, from a patient treated with antithyroid drugs. The receptors here all came from a woman in her twenties or thirties with Graves disease. Each CDR3 is given without its conserved first and last residue.

v_call	j_call	cdr3_aa
TRBV28	TRBJ1-4	ASSLQVTYEKLF
TRBV12-3/TRBV12-4	TRBJ2-7	ASRYDRDYEQY
TRBV27	TRBJ1-6	ASSLSGRASPLH
TRBV19	TRBJ1-5	ASRGIDRISQPQH
TRBV19	TRBJ2-2	ASSIAPGSVNTGELF
TRBV9	TRBJ2-1	ASSVTWTSGNEQF
TRBV11-2	TRBJ2-1	ASSLGGYGGQF
TRBV24-1	TRBJ1-2	ATSDPGGLGYT
TRBV7-9	TRBJ2-1	ASNRGGNEQF
TRBV27	TRBJ1-6	ASREGVDNSPLH
TRBV20-1	TRBJ1-5	SAGRGYSNQPQH
TRBV15	TRBJ2-1	ATSLRTSGGIEQF
TRBV4-3	TRBJ2-1	ASSSGTSGSYNEQF
TRBV5-1	TRBJ1-5	ASSPGGRHQPQH
TRBV28	TRBJ2-7	ASRPLPGQASYEQY
TRBV6-1	TRBJ1-6	AGQTGNSPLH
TRBV19	TRBJ2-1	ASSDGLAAWNEQF
TRBV27	TRBJ2-7	ASTPTPSVLAPYEQY
TRBV29-1	TRBJ2-3	SVHGSLTDTQY
TRBV29-1	TRBJ2-7	SVVGQAYEQY
TRBV6-5	TRBJ2-1	ASSYRRDFQAEQF
TRBV24-1	TRBJ2-5	ATSDWAGGRETQY
TRBV20-1	TRBJ1-2	SARGLDVNYGYT
TRBV12-3/TRBV12-4	TRBJ1-1	ASTDRVVTEAF
TRBV11-2	TRBJ2-7	ASSFAIPASYEQY
TRBV19	TRBJ2-1	ASSSPGQGAWNEQF
TRBV6-5	TRBJ2-1	ASSSPRYTYNEQF
TRBV28	TRBJ2-7	ASSFVSGSSYEQY
TRBV28	TRBJ1-5	ASLGRYSNQPQH
TRBV19	TRBJ1-1	ASEVGVNTEAF
TRBV20-1	TRBJ2-1	SARYASGRSYNEQF
TRBV7-9	TRBJ2-3	ASSLTDGGDTQY
TRBV15	TRBJ1-1	ATSRGREPEAF
TRBV29-1	TRBJ2-2	SVAETLGGELF
TRBV30	TRBJ2-1	AWSVRGTLDNEQF
TRBV6-5	TRBJ2-7	ASSYSLAGGEEQY
TRBV7-9	TRBJ2-7	ASSESGTGYEQY
TRBV20-1	TRBJ2-1	SAIPRTSGRSNEQF
TRBV12-3/TRBV12-4	TRBJ2-6	AVRQGARGANVLT
TRBV18	TRBJ1-1	ASSPQGGLNTEAF
TRBV18	TRBJ1-5	ASSKGGGAGQPQH
TRBV12-3/TRBV12-4	TRBJ2-5	ASRLAGGPAGETQY
TRBV7-9	TRBJ2-1	ASSSRLAHEQF
TRBV7-2	TRBJ1-5	ASSPQTGVTNQPQH
TRBV27	TRBJ1-2	ASSEGISGGYT
TRBV6-1	TRBJ2-7	ASSPDRGRDEQY